Listed here is a single T cell receptor beta chain. Its antigen remains unknown. Libraries were prepared by immunoSEQ multiplex PCR; TCRdb keeps only in-frame clonotypes and omits some of them. This sample has thousands of clones, with around 69% found just once. These data belong to a study of CD8 T cell repertoires and HIV-1 epitope variants. V was shortened by 2 bases and J by 0 bases, with 8 bases between the two germline ends. CDR3 length equals 14 residues. From germline, CDR1 is MNHNS and CDR2 SASEGT. Findings and limits, study-wide: This assay reports beta chains of antigen-expanded cells, not T cell function.

Sequencing used cultured CD8+ T cells derived from PBMCs. The gene calls are TRBV6-1 and TRBJ2-7; the D is unclear. The clonotype originates from a male donor with HIV. The CDR3 protein is CASSEIVSSYEQYF. CDR3 sequence (DNA): TGTGCCAGCAGTGAAATAGTAAGCTCCTACGAGCAGTACTTC.